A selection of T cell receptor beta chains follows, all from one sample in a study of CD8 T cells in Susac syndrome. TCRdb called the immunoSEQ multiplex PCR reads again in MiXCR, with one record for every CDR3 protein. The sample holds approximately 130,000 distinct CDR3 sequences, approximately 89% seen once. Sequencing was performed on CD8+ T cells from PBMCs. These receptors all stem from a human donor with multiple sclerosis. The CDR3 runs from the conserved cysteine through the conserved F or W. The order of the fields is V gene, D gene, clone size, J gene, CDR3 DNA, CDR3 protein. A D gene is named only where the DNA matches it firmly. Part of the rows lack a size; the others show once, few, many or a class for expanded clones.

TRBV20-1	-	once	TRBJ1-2	TGCAGGCCCATCCCGCTAACGGGTGCGGATGGCTACACCTTC	CRPIPLTGADGYTF
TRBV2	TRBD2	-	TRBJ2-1	TGTGCCAGCAGTGAAGGGTCTAGCGGGGCCTACAATGAGCAGTTCTTC	CASSEGSSGAYNEQFF
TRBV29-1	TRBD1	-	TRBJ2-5	TGCAGCGCCAATGGACAGGGGGCAGGAGAGACCCAGTACTTC	CSANGQGAGETQYF
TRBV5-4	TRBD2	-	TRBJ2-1	TGTGCCAGCAGCCCCGGGGGGGGTGAGCAGTTCTTC	CASSPGGGEQFF
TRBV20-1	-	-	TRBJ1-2	TGCAGTGCTCGGACTGTCTATGGCTACACCTTC	CSARTVYGYTF
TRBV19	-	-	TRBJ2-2	TGTGCCAGTATCCGGGAGAACACCGGGGAGCTGTTTTTT	CASIRENTGELFF
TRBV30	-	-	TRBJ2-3	TGTGCCTGGAGTGGGCTACCTCGAGGGGATACGCAGTATTTT	CAWSGLPRGDTQYF
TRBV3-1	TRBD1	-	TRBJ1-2	TGTGCCAGCAGCCGAGGAGAGGACAGGGGGCGGTATGGCTACACCTTC	CASSRGEDRGRYGYTF
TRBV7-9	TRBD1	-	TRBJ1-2	TGTGCCAGCAGCTTGGACAGGGGATTGGACTATGGCTACACCTTC	CASSLDRGLDYGYTF
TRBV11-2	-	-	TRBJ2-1	TGTGCCAGCAGCTTAAGGTCCTTACCAGGGTACAATGAGCAGTTCTTC	CASSLRSLPGYNEQFF
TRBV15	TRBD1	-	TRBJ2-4	TGTGCCACCAGCAGACACGATTGGAATTTGGACAGGCGAAAACAGCTAGCCAAAAACATTCAGTACTTC	CATSRHDWNLDRRKQLAKNIQYF
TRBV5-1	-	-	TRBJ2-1	TGCGCCAGCAGCTTGGAGTCTGTGGGCAATGAGCAGTTCTTC	CASSLESVGNEQFF
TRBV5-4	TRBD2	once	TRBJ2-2	TGTGCCAGCAGCTTGGAGGGACTAGCGTACGGCGGGGAGCTGTTTTTT	CASSLEGLAYGGELFF
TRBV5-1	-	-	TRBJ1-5	TGCGCCAGCAGCCTCCGAGGGGAGAATCAGCCCCAGCATTTT	CASSLRGENQPQHF
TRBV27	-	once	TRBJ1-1	TGTGCCAGCAGTTTATCGGAGCGGACTGAAGCTTTCTTT	CASSLSERTEAFF
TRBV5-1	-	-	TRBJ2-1	TGCGCCAGCAGCTTGGGTCTCCCCGGGTCCTACAATGAGCAGTTCTTC	CASSLGLPGSYNEQFF
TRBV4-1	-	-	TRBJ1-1	TGCGCCAGCAGCCAAGTGAGAAGCGCTGTCTACACTGAAGCTTTCTTT	CASSQVRSAVYTEAFF
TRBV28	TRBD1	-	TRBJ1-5	TGTGCCAGCAGTTTTCAACAGGGGTCTCAGCCCCAGCATTTT	CASSFQQGSQPQHF
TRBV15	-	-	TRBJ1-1	TGTGCCACCAGCAGAGATGCCGGGGATCTCGAAGCTTTCTTT	CATSRDAGDLEAFF
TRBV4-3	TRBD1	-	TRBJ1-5	TGCGCCAGCAGCCAAGATCGGACAGGGAGGAATCAGCCCCAGCATTTT	CASSQDRTGRNQPQHF
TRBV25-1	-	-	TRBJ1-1	TGTGCCAGCAGTGAGGACACCAACGCTGAAGCTTTCTTT	CASSEDTNAEAFF
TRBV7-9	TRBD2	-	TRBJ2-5	TGTGCCAGCAGCTCCTGGGGTAGCGGGGCTGTCCAAGAGACCCAGTACTTC	CASSSWGSGAVQETQYF
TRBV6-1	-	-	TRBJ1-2	TGTGCCAGCAGTGAAGGGGTAGGCGGTAACTATGGCTACACCTTC	CASSEGVGGNYGYTF
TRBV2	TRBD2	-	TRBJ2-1	TGTGCCAGCAGCGGGTATCGGACTAGCGGGAACCCCGGCAATGAGCAGTTCTTC	CASSGYRTSGNPGNEQFF
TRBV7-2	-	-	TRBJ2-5	TGTGCCAGCAGCACAGACGGCCTGGGAGAGACCCAGTACTTC	CASSTDGLGETQYF
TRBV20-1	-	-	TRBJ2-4	TGCAGTGCTAGACACGGAATAAACATTCAGTACTTC	CSARHGINIQYF
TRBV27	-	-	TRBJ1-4	TGTGCCAGCAGTTTAATTTCAGGGGTGCAGGCAACTAATGAAAAACTGTTTTTT	CASSLISGVQATNEKLFF
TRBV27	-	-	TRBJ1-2	TGTGCCAGCAGTTTAAACGTATGGACGGGCTATGGCTACACCTTC	CASSLNVWTGYGYTF
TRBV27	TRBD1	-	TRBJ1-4	TGTGCCAGCAGCTACACAGGGGAAGGTGAAAAACTGTTTTTT	CASSYTGEGEKLFF
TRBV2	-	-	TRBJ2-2	TGTGCCAGCAGCCAGGGGCCCCGGTTTTCCGGGGAGCTGTTTTTT	CASSQGPRFSGELFF
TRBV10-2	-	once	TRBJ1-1	TGCGCCAGCAGTGAAACGTCAGAGGAGAACACTGAAGCTTTCTTT	CASSETSEENTEAFF
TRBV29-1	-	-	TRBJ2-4	TGCAGCGTTGAAACTACAGGGAACATTCAGTACTTC	CSVETTGNIQYF
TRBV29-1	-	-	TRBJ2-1	TGCAGCGTTGAAGATAGAAGGTTTGTGCAGTTCTTC	CSVEDRRFVQFF
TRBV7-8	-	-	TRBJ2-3	TGTGCCAGCAGCTTAGATGGGGTCTCCACAGATACGCAGTATTTT	CASSLDGVSTDTQYF
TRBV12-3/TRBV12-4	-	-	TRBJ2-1	TGTGCCAGCAGCCCAAAAAGGGTTCCCTACAATGAGCAGTTCTTC	CASSPKRVPYNEQFF
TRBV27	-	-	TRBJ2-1	TGTGCCAGCAGTTTATCAGTGCGCTCAAGGTACAATGAGCAGTTCTTC	CASSLSVRSRYNEQFF
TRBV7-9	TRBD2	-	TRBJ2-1	TGTGCCAGCAGCTTATCCCCCGGGACTAGCGGGAGTGGTGAGCAGTTCTTC	CASSLSPGTSGSGEQFF
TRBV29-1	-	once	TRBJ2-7	TGCAGCGTCCTGGGGGGAACCCACGAGCAGTACTTC	CSVLGGTHEQYF
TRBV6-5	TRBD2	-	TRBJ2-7	TGTGCCAGCAGTTACGGGCTAGCGGAATACGAGCAGTACTTC	CASSYGLAEYEQYF
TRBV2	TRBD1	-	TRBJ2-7	TGTGCCAGCAGTGGTGGGGACAGGGCAATGTACGAGCAGTACTTC	CASSGGDRAMYEQYF
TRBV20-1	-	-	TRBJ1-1	TGCAGTGCTTTCAGGGGAGCTTTCTTT	CSAFRGAFF
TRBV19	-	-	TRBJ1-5	TGTGCCAGTAGTACGACTGGGAATCAGCCCCAGCATTTT	CASSTTGNQPQHF
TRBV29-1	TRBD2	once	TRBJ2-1	TGCAGCGTTGGGGGACTAGCGGGAAACAATGAGCAGTTCTTC	CSVGGLAGNNEQFF
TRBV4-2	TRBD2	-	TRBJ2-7	TGTGCCAGCAGCCAGCTAGCGGGAGGCGGCTACGAGCAGTACTTC	CASSQLAGGGYEQYF
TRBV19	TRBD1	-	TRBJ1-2	TGTGCCAGTTCTGGACAGGTCTATGGCTACACCTTC	CASSGQVYGYTF
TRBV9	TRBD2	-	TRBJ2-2	TGTGCCAGCAGCGTATCGGCTAGCGGGATAAACGGGGAGCTGTTTTTT	CASSVSASGINGELFF
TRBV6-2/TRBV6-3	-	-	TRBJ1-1	TGTGCCAGCAGTTACCGGGCGGGGGACACTGAAGCTTTCTTT	CASSYRAGDTEAFF